Below are 12 T cell receptor beta chains sequenced from a single sample in a study of blood T cell repertoires in COVID-19. Sequencing was performed with immunoSEQ multiplex PCR; in TCRdb, only in-frame clones are kept and a portion is missing. The data contain over 75,000 clones, under 80% of them singletons. Sequenced input: peripheral blood. The receptor set was obtained from a human donor in a cohort sampled during active COVID-19.

V usage is TRBV5-1 and J usage is TRBJ1-1; 8 bases are a match to TRBD1. CDR3 size: 14 residues. Germline V gives CDR1 SGHRS, CDR2 YFSETQ. V lost 7 bases, J lost 1 base, and 6 bases stayed unmatched. The CDR3 sequence: CASGWTGQNTEAFF. CDR3 bases: TGCGCCAGCGGATGGACAGGGCAGAACACTGAAGCTTTCTTT. The complete variable domain, with remaining parts taken from reference TRBV5-1 and TRBJ1-1, reads KAGVTQTPRYLIKTRGQQVTLSCSPISGHRSVSWYQQTPGQGLQFLFEYFSETQRNKGNFPGRFSGRQFSNSRSEMNVSTLELGDSALYLCASGWTGQNTEAFFGQGTRLTVV.

The chain is built from TRBV5-1 and TRBJ2-1; 14 nucleotides match TRBD2. V dropped 2 bases and J dropped 8; count of bases not matched to a gene: 6. Per the germline V gene, CDR1 is SGHRS and CDR2 is YFSETQ. This CDR3 spans 16 amino acids. DNA of the CDR3: TGCGCCAGCAGCTTTCCTGGGACTAGCGGGAGAGATGAGCAGTTCTTC. It codes for CASSFPGTSGRDEQFF.

The rearrangement joins TRBV25-1 to TRBJ2-5; D gene uncertain. This CDR3 is built from 10 residues. Germline CDR1 is MGHDK and CDR2 is SYGVNS. The V end lost 5 bases, the J end lost 5 bases, and 3 bases lay between the germline ends. As DNA, the CDR3 is TGTGCCAGCAGTTCGGAGACCCAGTACTTC. This encodes CASSSETQYF.

CDR3 nucleotides: TGTGCCAGCAGCCGACTAGCGGCCCTTACAAATGAGCAGTTCTTC. Encoded protein: CASSRLAALTNEQFF. The J gene is TRBJ2-1, the V gene TRBV6-2 or TRBV6-3; 9 bases fit TRBD2. The germline V gene has CDR1 MNHEY and CDR2 SVGEGT. The CDR3 extends over 15 amino acids. V lost 6 bases and J lost 7; bases outside the gene matches: 10.

This rearrangement joins TRBV27 to TRBJ2-1; 11 bases line up with TRBD2. This CDR3 has 14 amino acids. CDR1 is MNHEY and CDR2 is SMNVEV in the germline V gene (reference sequence). Germline trimming cut 6 bases from V and 4 bases from J; bases unmatched to any gene: 2. Here the CDR3 reads CASRGTSGYNEQFF. Written as DNA, the CDR3 is TGTGCCAGCAGGGGGACTAGCGGTTACAATGAGCAGTTCTTC.

The rearrangement links TRBV19 to TRBJ1-5, with a weak D call TRBD1 (5 bases). Germline V lookup: CDR1 LNHDA, CDR2 SQIVND (reference sequence). With 1 base removed from V and 6 bases from J, the gap between germline ends came to 13 bases. CDR3 length equals 15 residues. For the CDR3, the DNA is TGTGCCAGTAGTATAGTAAGGGGCGAGAGTCAGCCCCAGCATTTT. Translating it yields CASSIVRGESQPQHF.

The V call is TRBV6-6, the J call TRBJ2-3; 11 bases fit TRBD2. The CDR3 extends over 15 amino acids. V dropped 6 bases and J dropped 5; count of bases not matched to a gene: 7. CDR1 MNHNY and CDR2 SVGAGI come from the germline V gene (reference sequence). The DNA of the CDR3 is TGTGCCAGCAGCCGACTAGCGGGGTGGCTAGATACGCAGTATTTT. The encoded protein is CASSRLAGWLDTQYF.

V and J are TRBV5-6 and TRBJ2-2, with 14 positions matching TRBD2. Trimming cost V 5 bases and J 6 bases; bases outside gene matches: 6. CDR3 length: 16 amino acids. Germline-derived CDR1 and CDR2 are SGHDT and YYEEEE. CDR3 residues: CASRTSGRGSSGELFF. The DNA for the CDR3 is TGTGCCAGCAGGACTAGCGGGAGGGGGTCGTCCGGGGAGCTGTTTTTT.

The chain has TRBV29-1 and TRBJ2-1; the match to TRBD2 covers 9 bases. The CDR3 totals 17 residues. Per the germline V gene, CDR1 is SQVTM and CDR2 is ANQGSEA. V gave up 6 bases and J gave up 8 bases; unmatched junction bases: 20. CDR3 sequence reads: CSVATGGGSGSRYEQFF. The CDR3 nucleotides read TGCAGCGTCGCGACTGGGGGTGGTAGCGGGAGCAGGTATGAGCAGTTCTTC.

This chain connects TRBV15 to TRBJ2-1; 10 bases match TRBD1. The CDR3 is 15 residues long. V trimming: 5 bases; J trimming: 7 bases; junction bases outside the gene matches: 8. Germline CDR1 and CDR2: LNHNV and YYDKDF (reference sequence). The CDR3 coding sequence is TGTGCCACCAGCTTTCGACAGGGGGCTAGGAATGAGCAGTTCTTC. This sequence encodes CATSFRQGARNEQFF. Looking up the rest from reference TRBV15 and TRBJ2-1 gives the full variable domain: DAMVIQNPRYQVTQFGKPVTLSCSQTLNHNVMYWYQQKSSQAPKLLFHYYDKDFNNEADTPDNFQSRRPNTSFCFLDIRSPGLGDTAMYLCATSFRQGARNEQFFGPGTRLTVL.

This chain links TRBV20-1 with TRBJ2-5; the D is unclear. V lost 4 bases to trimming and J lost 5 bases, with 8 bases between them. CDR3 length equals 11 residues. The germline CDR1 and CDR2 sequences are DFQATT and SNEGSKA (reference sequence). CDR3 in DNA: TGCAGTGCTATATATCCGGAGACCCAGTACTTC. Amino acids: CSAIYPETQYF.

This clone was detected once. The gene calls are TRBV6-4 and TRBJ2-3; the match to TRBD2 covers 11 bases. Germline V gene sequence: CDR1 MRHNA, CDR2 SNTAGT. V trimming: 3 bases; J trimming: 6 bases; junction bases outside the gene matches: 8. The CDR3 contains 16 residues. The CDR3 DNA is TGTGCCAGCAGTGAGCTTAGCGGGGGGGCACCCGATACGCAGTATTTT. It specifies CASSELSGGAPDTQYF.